The rows below give T cell receptor beta chains drawn from one sample of a study of shared clonotypes between healthy human individuals. TCRdb keeps only in-frame clones here, not all; method: immunoSEQ multiplex PCR. The sample has more than 2 million clones, over 85% seen once. Sequencing was performed on naive CD8+ T cells from PBMCs. The receptors were gathered from a man aged 18 to 35 in good health. Some clones in this sample may be carry-over from other donors' samples. Both conserved end residues are part of each CDR3. D genes are given only for firm matches. For some rows the clone size is stated as once, few or many, or as a class when expanded; others skip it.

v_call: TRBV4-2
clone_size: -
j_call: TRBJ1-2
d_call: -
cdr3_aa: CASSQDLPGTYGYTF
cdr3_nt: TGTGCCAGCAGCCAAGATCTGCCGGGAACCTATGGCTACACCTTC

v_call: TRBV28
clone_size: -
j_call: TRBJ2-3
d_call: -
cdr3_aa: CASTLSGNQPDTQYF
cdr3_nt: TGTGCCAGCACCCTATCGGGAAACCAGCCCGATACGCAGTATTTT

v_call: TRBV6-5
clone_size: -
j_call: TRBJ1-4
d_call: -
cdr3_aa: CASSLRVGEKLFF
cdr3_nt: TGTGCCAGCAGTTTGAGGGTTGGGGAAAAACTGTTTTTT

v_call: TRBV5-5
clone_size: -
j_call: TRBJ2-6
d_call: -
cdr3_aa: CASSFLISGANVLTF
cdr3_nt: TGTGCCAGCAGCTTTTTAATCTCTGGGGCCAACGTCCTGACTTTC

v_call: TRBV7-9
clone_size: once
j_call: TRBJ2-2
d_call: TRBD2
cdr3_aa: CASSPVGGTNTGELFF
cdr3_nt: TGTGCCAGCAGCCCGGTCGGGGGGACGAACACCGGGGAGCTGTTTTTT

v_call: TRBV13
clone_size: -
j_call: TRBJ2-3
d_call: TRBD2
cdr3_aa: CASSPPLAGDTQYF
cdr3_nt: TGTGCCAGCAGCCCCCCACTAGCGGGTGATACGCAGTATTTT

v_call: TRBV27
clone_size: -
j_call: TRBJ2-1
d_call: -
cdr3_aa: CASSPGTHNEQFF
cdr3_nt: TGTGCCAGCAGTCCCGGGACGCACAATGAGCAGTTCTTC

v_call: TRBV21-1
clone_size: -
j_call: TRBJ2-5
d_call: -
cdr3_aa: CASSKALWAIQETQYF
cdr3_nt: TGTGCCAGCAGCAAAGCGCTGTGGGCCATCCAAGAGACCCAGTACTTC

v_call: TRBV7-9
clone_size: -
j_call: TRBJ2-1
d_call: TRBD2
cdr3_aa: CATSLAGGFVNEQFF
cdr3_nt: TGTGCCACCAGCTTAGCGGGAGGGTTTGTCAATGAGCAGTTCTTC

v_call: TRBV6-5
clone_size: -
j_call: TRBJ2-7
d_call: -
cdr3_aa: CASKTDGNSYEQYF
cdr3_nt: TGTGCCAGCAAAACCGATGGCAACTCCTACGAGCAGTACTTC

v_call: TRBV7-9
clone_size: -
j_call: TRBJ2-7
d_call: TRBD1
cdr3_aa: CASSYFRDRVHEQYF
cdr3_nt: TGTGCCAGCAGCTATTTCCGGGACAGGGTCCACGAGCAGTACTTC